This TCR beta chain came from a study of PD-L1 blockade in urothelial cancer. The CDR3 runs 18 residues. V dropped 0 bases and J dropped 0; count of bases not matched to a gene: 7. CDR1 LGHNA and CDR2 YNFKEQ come from the germline V gene. Regarding time point: peripheral blood 6 weeks after treatment start. Repertoires were generated with immunoSEQ multiplex PCR, while TCRdb's copy carries only in-frame clones and drops some. This sample has about 51,000 clones; 88% occur once, and the top ten carry around 2.5%. This clonotype was sampled from a man aged 55 to 70 with urothelial cancer. This chain uses TRBV4-2 with TRBJ1-5; TRBD1 matches at 8 bases. The sample was PBMCs, taken around atezolizumab (anti-PD-L1) treatment. The CDR3, as DNA: TGTGCCAGCAGCCAAGACCCGTTACAGGGGGTTAGCAATCAGCCCCAGCATTTT. Translating gives CASSQDPLQGVSNQPQHF.